This T cell receptor beta chain was captured in a study of T cells in Graves' hyperthyroidism and ophthalmopathy. Regions amplified from RNA transcripts were the TCR beta CDR3 regions. First-round RT-PCR targeting the TCR CDR3 was performed with the HTBI primer set. TCRdb processed the multiplex PCR reads anew with MiXCR; each CDR3 protein has one entry. The sample yields about 260,000 distinct CDR3 sequences, 20% to 25% seen once. In its sample, this clonotype was seen a few times. This CDR3 comprises 15 residues. In germline, CDR1 is SGHRS, CDR2 YFSETQ. Unmatched junction bases numbered 6, after V lost 4 bases and J lost 3 bases.

The receptor's source is a man aged 30 to 39 with Graves' ophthalmopathy. The sequenced sample consisted of blood. The chain uses TRBV5-1 and TRBJ1-4; 7 nucleotides line up with TRBD1. CDR3 sequence reads: CASSRTGAPNEKLFF. The CDR3, as DNA: TGCGCCAGCAGCAGGACAGGAGCGCCTAATGAAAAACTGTTTTTT.